The rows below give T cell receptor beta chains drawn from one sample of a study of type 1 regulatory T cells. TCRdb re-derived calls from the reads in MiXCR, one entry per CDR3 protein. The sample yields 55,000 to 65,000 distinct CDR3 sequences, 62% seen once. No antigen is known for these receptors. The source material was cultured non-Tr1 T cells, either the whole culture or a sorted T cell fraction (not recorded which). The receptors originated from a human donor in good health. The CDR3 runs from the conserved cysteine through the conserved F or W. Fields, in order: D gene, clone size, V gene, J gene, CDR3 DNA, CDR3 protein. A D gene is named only where the DNA matches it firmly. Clone sizes are given selectively: once, few, many, or a class where the clone is expanded.

NA	once	TRBV6-6	TRBJ2-6	TGTGCCAGCAGAACAATACAGGGATACTCTGGGGCCAACGTCCTGACTTTC	CASRTIQGYSGANVLTF
NA	few	TRBV20-1	TRBJ2-7	TGCAGTGCTAGAGATCTGATTCCGCAGTACTTC	CSARDLIPQYF
NA	NA	TRBV20-1	TRBJ2-3	TGCAGTGCTGAGACGGACGGTCGCACAGATACGCAGTATTTT	CSAETDGRTDTQYF
NA	NA	TRBV24-1	TRBJ1-5	TGTGCCACCAGTGATACCCCGGGATTTCAGCCCCAGCATTTT	CATSDTPGFQPQHF
TRBD2	NA	TRBV19	TRBJ2-1	TGTGCCAGTAGTATAGGTACCGGGACTAGCGGGAGTAATCAGTTCTTC	CASSIGTGTSGSNQFF
NA	NA	TRBV6-5	TRBJ2-3	TGTGCCAGCAGCCTGGGGGATGGCACAGATACGCAGTATTTT	CASSLGDGTDTQYF
NA	NA	TRBV6-4	TRBJ2-1	TGTGCCAGCAGTGACGCGGCGGGACGTACCTACCGCTCCTACAATGAGCAGTTCTTC	CASSDAAGRTYRSYNEQFF
TRBD2	few	TRBV6-5	TRBJ2-7	TGTGCCAGCAGTTCCCTGCGGGAGATAGACTACGAGCAGTACTTC	CASSSLREIDYEQYF
TRBD2	once	TRBV7-2	TRBJ2-1	TGTGCCAGCAGCTTGCTGGCTAGCGGGAGGGTGGAGCAGTTCTTC	CASSLLASGRVEQFF
TRBD2	NA	TRBV7-9	TRBJ2-1	TGTGCCAGCAGCTTAGTAGGTGCTAGCGGCCCTCTTCGTGAGCAGTTCTTC	CASSLVGASGPLREQFF
NA	NA	TRBV7-2	TRBJ2-5	TGTGCCAGCAGCCCTAGTTCGGCCCAAGAGACCCAGTACTTC	CASSPSSAQETQYF
NA	NA	TRBV18	TRBJ1-5	TGTGCCAGCTCTAAGGACCGAAATCAGCCCCAGCATTTT	CASSKDRNQPQHF
NA	NA	TRBV6-2/TRBV6-3	TRBJ2-2	TGTGCCAGCAGTGGAGAGAGCGTCACCGGGGAGCTGTTTTTT	CASSGESVTGELFF
TRBD2	NA	TRBV20-1	TRBJ2-2	TGCAGTGCTAGTAGCGGACTAGCGGGAGTTATCACCGGGGAGCTGTTTTTT	CSASSGLAGVITGELFF
NA	NA	TRBV19	TRBJ1-5	TGTGCCAGTAGTATCGTAAGCCAGCCCCAGCATTTT	CASSIVSQPQHF
NA	once	TRBV3-1	TRBJ2-3	TGTGCCAGCAGCCAAGGAGGGGGGGATACGCAGTATTTT	CASSQGGGDTQYF
TRBD1	NA	TRBV7-2	TRBJ2-7	TGTGCCAGCAGCCATGGGACAGTCTACGAGCAGTACTTC	CASSHGTVYEQYF
NA	NA	TRBV9	TRBJ2-2	TGTGCCAGCAACCGGGACACCCCTCCTCTCGGGGAGCTGTTTTTT	CASNRDTPPLGELFF
NA	few	TRBV4-1	TRBJ1-2	TGCGCCAGCAGCCAAGAACCAGGACAGAACTATGGCTACACCTTC	CASSQEPGQNYGYTF
NA	NA	TRBV20-1	TRBJ1-5	TGCAGTGCTAGAGAAAGGGGCGGACGGAACAATCAGCCCCAGCATTTT	CSARERGGRNNQPQHF
NA	NA	TRBV3-1	TRBJ2-1	TGTGCCAGCAGCCAAGTTAGCGAACGGGGTAATGAGCAGTTCTTC	CASSQVSERGNEQFF
NA	few	TRBV6-4	TRBJ1-1	TGTGCCAGCAGTGCTGGGCAGGCCACTGAAGCTTTCTTT	CASSAGQATEAFF
NA	NA	TRBV7-9	TRBJ2-5	TGTGCCAGCATCATGGCGGGCAGTCCGGAGACCCAGTACTTC	CASIMAGSPETQYF
NA	NA	TRBV7-8	TRBJ2-3	TGTGCCAGCAGCGTACGCGGACTTGCTGATACGCAGTATTTT	CASSVRGLADTQYF
TRBD2	NA	TRBV29-1	TRBJ2-1	TGCAGCGTCGGGGGGACCGGGACTTTGTACAATGAGCAGTTCTTC	CSVGGTGTLYNEQFF
TRBD1	NA	TRBV7-2	TRBJ2-1	TGTGCCAGCCGGGACAGGCGTGGAAATGAGCAGTTCTTC	CASRDRRGNEQFF
TRBD2	NA	TRBV25-1	TRBJ2-1	TGTGCCAGCAGTGATCCCCTAGCGGGAGTCTATGAGCAGTTCTTC	CASSDPLAGVYEQFF
TRBD1	NA	TRBV29-1	TRBJ2-5	TGCAGCGTTGAGGACAGGTCGTACCAAGAGACCCAGTACTTC	CSVEDRSYQETQYF
NA	NA	TRBV7-2	TRBJ1-1	TGTGCCAGCGGCCCGGGGGGGGGAGCTTTCTTT	CASGPGGGAFF
NA	few	TRBV4-1	TRBJ1-2	TGCGCCAGCAGCCAAGCGTCGCGGGTAGACTATGGCTACACCTTC	CASSQASRVDYGYTF
TRBD1	NA	TRBV18	TRBJ1-5	TGTGCCAGCTCACGACAGACAGGGAATCAGCCCCAGCATTTT	CASSRQTGNQPQHF
NA	NA	TRBV5-1	TRBJ2-3	TGCGCCAGCAGCCCCCAGACATCCTCGGATACGCAGTATTTT	CASSPQTSSDTQYF
NA	NA	TRBV20-1	TRBJ1-5	TGCAGTGCTAGCCTCGGCGACAGGCCCCAGCATTTT	CSASLGDRPQHF
NA	few	TRBV10-3	TRBJ2-5	TGTGCCATCAGTGAGTCGGCACTTCAAGAGACCCAGTACTTC	CAISESALQETQYF
TRBD2	NA	TRBV18	TRBJ2-1	TGTGCCAGCTCACCGAGTAGCGGGAGAATCTCCTACAATGAGCAGTTCTTC	CASSPSSGRISYNEQFF
NA	NA	TRBV6-6	TRBJ2-6	TGTGCCAGCAAGGAGAGTGGGGGCTCTGGGGCCAACGTCCTGACTTTC	CASKESGGSGANVLTF
NA	NA	TRBV18	TRBJ2-7	TGTGCCAGCTCACCGCAGACAGGCTACGAGCAGTACTTC	CASSPQTGYEQYF
TRBD2	few	TRBV7-9	TRBJ2-3	TGTGCCAGCAGCCAAACTAGCGGGAGGGCGACAGATACGCAGTATTTT	CASSQTSGRATDTQYF
TRBD1	few	TRBV27	TRBJ2-7	TGTGCCAGCAGTTTATCGTCAGGGGGCCCCTACGAGCAGTACTTC	CASSLSSGGPYEQYF
TRBD2	few	TRBV7-6	TRBJ2-7	TGTGCCAGCAGCTCCCCGGGACTAGCGACATACGAGCAGTACTTC	CASSSPGLATYEQYF
NA	NA	TRBV20-1	TRBJ2-3	TGCAGTGCTAGCCTACAAGATACGCAGTATTTT	CSASLQDTQYF
NA	NA	TRBV20-1	TRBJ1-3	TGCAGTGCTAGAGCAATCGGGGGGCTAAAGAGCTCTGGAAACACCATATATTTT	CSARAIGGLKSSGNTIYF
NA	NA	TRBV2	TRBJ2-3	TGTGCCAGCAGGCGGGATCTGGGAGATACGCAGTATTTT	CASRRDLGDTQYF
NA	NA	TRBV20-1	TRBJ1-5	TGCAGTGCTGAATTCCGGGGAGATAGCAATCAGCCCCAGCATTTT	CSAEFRGDSNQPQHF
TRBD2	NA	TRBV18	TRBJ2-1	TGTGCCAGCTCACCAGGGACTAGCGGGAGGCTTACCAATGAGCAGTTCTTC	CASSPGTSGRLTNEQFF
TRBD2	NA	TRBV5-6	TRBJ2-1	TGTGCCAGCAGCATACCGGGACTAGCGGGAGAGAATGAGCAGTTCTTC	CASSIPGLAGENEQFF
NA	NA	TRBV24-1	TRBJ2-1	TGTGCCACCAGTGATTCGACACCCGAGCAGTTCTTC	CATSDSTPEQFF